The rows below give T cell receptor beta chains drawn from one sample of a study of blood T cells in healthy people across ages. Via MiXCR, TCRdb re-called the 5' RACE reads, giving one row per CDR3 protein. The table lists about 930,000 distinct CDR3 sequences, almost 30% of them singletons. The data also belong to a second study, concerning T cells of mothers and their children.

Sequenced: blood. The receptors were sampled from a woman between 35 and 50 years old in good health. The CDR3 runs from the conserved cysteine through the conserved F or W. Fields, in order: J gene, V gene, clone size, D gene, CDR3 DNA, CDR3 protein. A D gene is named only where the DNA matches it firmly. Clone size is given for some rows only: seen once, a few or many times, or a class if the clone is expanded.

>TRBJ2-6|TRBV19|few|NA
TGTGCCAGTAGTATAGATCGGGCTGGGGCCAACGTCCTGACTTTC
CASSIDRAGANVLTF
>TRBJ1-5|TRBV6-2/TRBV6-3|many|NA
TGCGCCAGCAGCTTGACGGGGTCTCAGCCCCAGCATTTT
CASSLTGSQPQHF
>TRBJ1-1|TRBV2|NA|TRBD1
TGTGCCAGCACCCGGGACAGGGGGGGGACTGAAGCTTTCTTT
CASTRDRGGTEAFF
>TRBJ2-7|TRBV6-9|few|TRBD1
TGTGCCCGACATAGGCCCGACAGGGGGGACGAGCAGTACTTC
CARHRPDRGDEQYF
>TRBJ2-1|TRBV20-1|many|TRBD2
TGCAGTGCCAGCCCTGTTAGCGGGGGTTACAATGAGCAGTTCTTC
CSASPVSGGYNEQFF
>TRBJ2-4|TRBV28|few|NA
TGTGCCACCGGTGCCCGGACCAAAAACATTCAGTACTTC
CATGARTKNIQYF
>TRBJ2-1|TRBV29-1|NA|TRBD2
TGCAGCGTTGAAGGACGGGGGGAGAGTGAGCAGTTCTTC
CSVEGRGESEQFF
>TRBJ1-5|TRBV5-1|few|NA
TGCGCCAGCAGCTTGGATCGGGGGGCCAATCAGCCCCAGCATTTT
CASSLDRGANQPQHF
>TRBJ2-3|TRBV15|NA|NA
TGTGCCACCAGCACCTACTTGAATACGCAGTATTTT
CATSTYLNTQYF
>TRBJ1-4|TRBV7-2|few|NA
TGTGCCAGCAGCTCGGACGAAATACAGAAGACTAATGAAAAACTGTTTTTT
CASSSDEIQKTNEKLFF
>TRBJ1-2|TRBV2|NA|NA
TGTGCCAGCGTTATGGGAGGCTACACCTTC
CASVMGGYTF
>TRBJ1-2|TRBV27|many|TRBD1
TGTGCCAGCAGTTTAAGACAGGGTTACGGCTACACCTTC
CASSLRQGYGYTF
>TRBJ2-6|TRBV11-1|NA|NA
TGTGCCAGCAACGCGGTCCCTGGGGCCAACCTCCTGACTTTC
CASNAVPGANLLTF
>TRBJ1-6|TRBV30|NA|NA
TGTGCCTGGAGTGTACCAGGGCTTCGGAATTCACCCCTCCACTTT
CAWSVPGLRNSPLHF
>TRBJ2-1|TRBV6-2/TRBV6-3|NA|TRBD2
TGTGCCAGCAGTTCCTGGACTAGCGGGAACAATGAGCAGTTCTTC
CASSSWTSGNNEQFF
>TRBJ2-2|TRBV20-1|NA|TRBD2
TGCAGTGCCCGCTCGGGGGGAGCCGGGGAGCTGTTTTTT
CSARSGGAGELFF
>TRBJ2-7|TRBV5-1|NA|NA
TGCGCCAGCAGCGCCGGGACAACAAACTTCGAGCAGTACTTC
CASSAGTTNFEQYF
>TRBJ2-1|TRBV19|few|TRBD1
TGTGCCAGTAGTATGGCGACAGGGAAGAATGAGCAGTTCTTC
CASSMATGKNEQFF
>TRBJ2-5|TRBV7-2|many|TRBD2
TGTGCCAGCAGCTTACCTAGCGGGGCTGCGGAGACCCAGTACTTC
CASSLPSGAAETQYF
>TRBJ2-7|TRBV7-2|NA|TRBD2
TGTGCCAGCAGCTTCGGGACTAGCGGGGTCTACGAGCAGTACTTC
CASSFGTSGVYEQYF
>TRBJ2-7|TRBV9|many|NA
TGTGCCAGCAGCGTAGGTGGGGACTACGAGCAGTACTTC
CASSVGGDYEQYF
>TRBJ2-7|TRBV20-1|NA|TRBD2
TGCAGTGCAAAACTTAGCGGGTCCTCCTACAATGAGCAGTACTTC
CSAKLSGSSYNEQYF
>TRBJ2-5|TRBV9|NA|TRBD1
TGTGCCAGCAGCGTAGCCGCCAGGGGGTTTGGGGAGACCCAGTACTTC
CASSVAARGFGETQYF
>TRBJ2-3|TRBV2|once|NA
TGTGCCAGCAGTGAAATGGGGGGCCCCGCAGATACGCAGTATTTT
CASSEMGGPADTQYF
>TRBJ1-1|TRBV12-5|NA|NA
TGTGCTAGTGGTCCCCTCCTGGGCAGGGACCCTGAAGCTTTCTTT
CASGPLLGRDPEAFF
>TRBJ1-5|TRBV7-2|NA|NA
TGTGCCAGCAGTGCAGCCTATTATAGCAATCAGCCCCAGCATTTT
CASSAAYYSNQPQHF
>TRBJ2-7|TRBV20-1|many|NA
TGCAGTGCCCCCGAGTCCTACGAGCAGTACTTC
CSAPESYEQYF
>TRBJ2-1|TRBV28|few|NA
TGTGCCAGCAGGGTTCGGCGAAGGGAGGCAAGCAATGAGCAGTTCTTC
CASRVRRREASNEQFF
>TRBJ1-1|TRBV5-6|NA|NA
TGTGCCAGCAGGTGGGCCGGGAGCACTGAAGCTTTCTTT
CASRWAGSTEAFF
>TRBJ2-1|TRBV4-2|many|TRBD1
TGTGCCAGCAGCCACCCCGGACAGGGAAACAATGAGCAGTTCTTC
CASSHPGQGNNEQFF
>TRBJ2-1|TRBV27|few|TRBD1
TGTGCCACCAGGGACAGGGTCGCCAATGAGCAGTTCTTC
CATRDRVANEQFF
>TRBJ2-7|TRBV3-1|NA|NA
TGTGCCAGCAGCCAAGATAGCGGTCAAACCTACGAGCAGTACTTC
CASSQDSGQTYEQYF
>TRBJ2-5|TRBV5-1|few|NA
TGCGCCAGCAGCTTGGGGGCAGGACAAAGCCAAGAGACCCAGTACTTC
CASSLGAGQSQETQYF
>TRBJ2-4|TRBV6-1|NA|NA
TGTGCCAGCAGTGAAGGGAAGCGTAACTCCATTCAGTACTTC
CASSEGKRNSIQYF
>TRBJ2-1|TRBV7-7|NA|TRBD2
TGTGCTAGCAGCTTAGTTACTAGCGGGAGTTCTGAGCAGTTCTTC
CASSLVTSGSSEQFF
>TRBJ1-2|TRBV10-3|few|NA
TGTGCCATCAGTGACAACAACTATAACTATGGCTACACCTTC
CAISDNNYNYGYTF
>TRBJ2-1|TRBV20-1|few|TRBD2
TGCTCTATCCCGGGACAACCTGGGACTAGCGGGGCCATCTCCTACAATGAGCAGTTCTTC
CSIPGQPGTSGAISYNEQFF
>TRBJ1-1|TRBV18|NA|NA
TGTGCCAGCTCACCAAAGGCAGGGAACACTGAAGCTTTCTTT
CASSPKAGNTEAFF
>TRBJ2-5|TRBV4-3|NA|NA
TGCGCCAGCAGCCGCTCAGGAGGCCAGGGGTGGGAGACCCAGTACTTC
CASSRSGGQGWETQYF
>TRBJ2-7|TRBV28|NA|TRBD1
TGTGCCAGCAGTGTCCAGACAGGGGCGATCTACGAGCAGTACTTC
CASSVQTGAIYEQYF
>TRBJ2-7|TRBV28|many|TRBD1
TGTGCCAGCACCTCGCGGGACAGGGACCACTACGAGCAGTACTTC
CASTSRDRDHYEQYF
>TRBJ2-4|TRBV20-1|NA|TRBD2
TGCAGTGCTAGAGCCGCTAGCGGGTACGGGGGGAACATTCAGTACTTC
CSARAASGYGGNIQYF
>TRBJ1-1|TRBV27|NA|NA
TGTGCCAGCAGCCACAGGGAAGCCACTGAAGCTTTCTTT
CASSHREATEAFF
>TRBJ2-2|TRBV28|NA|NA
TGTGCCAGCAGTTTATTACTAGCATCCTCCGGGGAGCTGTTTTTT
CASSLLLASSGELFF
>TRBJ1-5|TRBV20-1|NA|NA
TGCAGTGCTCGATCTCAGACAGTCAATCAGCCCCAGCATTTT
CSARSQTVNQPQHF
>TRBJ2-7|TRBV6-1|few|TRBD1
TGTGCCAGCGGCCCTCTACCGGGACAGGGGCCGTACGAGCGGTACTTC
CASGPLPGQGPYERYF
>TRBJ2-7|TRBV5-5|NA|NA
TGTGCCAGCAGCTTGGGGCGGGGATACGCCGAGCAGTACTTC
CASSLGRGYAEQYF
>TRBJ2-5|TRBV29-1|many|NA
TGCAGCGTCCTCGGACAGAAAGAGACCCAGTACTTC
CSVLGQKETQYF
>TRBJ1-1|TRBV30|NA|NA
TGTGCCTGGATGTCGGCTGCGCAGAAAGCTTTCTTT
CAWMSAAQKAFF
>TRBJ2-1|TRBV2|many|TRBD1
TGTGCCAGCACCCAAAAGGGACAGGGAGATGATGAGCAGTTCTTC
CASTQKGQGDDEQFF
>TRBJ2-3|TRBV7-6|many|NA
TGTGCCAGCAGCGCAAGGGGAAGGGGCACAGATACGCAGTATTTT
CASSARGRGTDTQYF
>TRBJ2-7|TRBV7-9|NA|NA
TGTGCCAGCAGCTTAGACCCAGGGAATGAGCAGTACTTC
CASSLDPGNEQYF
>TRBJ1-1|TRBV18|few|TRBD1
TGTGCCAGCTCACCCCGGGACAGGGGGTTTGTGGCTGAAGCTTTCTTT
CASSPRDRGFVAEAFF
>TRBJ2-7|TRBV20-1|many|TRBD2
TGCAGTGCTGAGGCGGAGCGGGGTGGCGACGAGCAGTACTTC
CSAEAERGGDEQYF
>TRBJ1-2|TRBV29-1|few|NA
TGCAGCGTTGTGTCTGGGACCAACTATGGCTACACCTTC
CSVVSGTNYGYTF